The 21 T cell receptor beta chains below were found in one sample sequenced in a study of cytomegalovirus exposure and HLA in healthy donors. The PCR contained 60 Vbeta and 13 Jbeta primers. The protocol was immunoSEQ multiplex PCR, while the TCRdb copy is restricted to in-frame clones and leaves out a portion. The sample shows over 200,000 clones, approximately 80% of them seen only once. Sequencing input: PBMCs. These receptors all come from a woman aged 40 to 50 in good health and CMV-seronegative.

The chain carries TRBV4-3 and TRBJ2-7, with D possibly TRBD1 on 6 matching bases. The CDR3 spans 15 residues. The germline V gene has CDR1 LGHNA and CDR2 YSLEER. Deletions cut 2 bases from V and 2 bases from J, with 13 bases between. Written as DNA, the CDR3 is TGCGCCAGCAGCCAACAGGGGTCTACCACCTACGAGCAGTACTTC. Its translation: CASSQQGSTTYEQYF.

There are a few counts of this clone. The chain recombines TRBV7-2 with TRBJ1-6; tentatively, D is TRBD1 (5 bases). V was shortened by 7 bases and J by 4 bases, with 14 bases between the two germline ends. The CDR3 runs to 15 residues. Germline V gene sequence: CDR1 SGHTA, CDR2 FQGNSA. In nucleotides, the CDR3 is TGTGCCAGCAATACTTTCCGGGGGTATAATTCACCCCTCCACTTT. Translation: CASNTFRGYNSPLHF. The full variable domain, in which reference TRBV7-2 and TRBJ1-6 provide the parts outside the CDR3, is GAGVSQSPSNKVTEKGKDVELRCDPISGHTALYWYRQSLGQGLEFLIYFQGNSAPDKSGLPSDRFSAERTGGSVSTLTIQRTQQEDSAVYLCASNTFRGYNSPLHFGNGTRLTVT.

The gene calls are TRBV11-2 and TRBJ1-3; D unclear. The CDR3 consists of 12 residues. Deletions cut 1 base from V and 4 bases from J, with 2 bases between. CDR1 SGHAT and CDR2 FQNNGV come from the germline V gene. The CDR3 DNA is TGTGCCAGCAGCTTAGTAGGAAACACCATATATTTT. Encoded protein: CASSLVGNTIYF.

The J gene is TRBJ2-4, the V gene TRBV7-3, with 8 nucleotides matching TRBD1. There are 14 residues in the CDR3. The germline gives CDR1 SGHTA, CDR2 FQGTGA. V shed 5 bases, J shed 7 bases, and the junction held 7 bases outside the gene matches. The CDR3 bases are TGTGCCAGCAGCCCAGGGGGCGCCGGGAACATTCAGTACTTC. Translation gives CASSPGGAGNIQYF. The complete variable domain, with remaining parts taken from reference TRBV7-3 and TRBJ2-4, reads GAGVSQTPSNKVTEKGKYVELRCDPISGHTALYWYRQSLGQGPEFLIYFQGTGAADDSGLPNDRFFAVRPEGSVSTLKIQRTERGDSAVYLCASSPGGAGNIQYFGAGTRLSVL.

The genes are TRBV18 and TRBJ2-7; 9 bases fit TRBD1. Unmatched junction bases numbered 7, after V lost 5 bases and J lost 2 bases. Germline V gene data show CDR1 as KGHSH and CDR2 as LQKENI. There are 15 residues in the CDR3. This CDR3 reads CASSGSGQGAYEQYF. CDR3 bases: TGTGCCAGCTCAGGATCGGGACAGGGAGCCTACGAGCAGTACTTC.

The chain couples TRBV9 to TRBJ2-2; D not resolved. V dropped 0 bases and J dropped 4 bases, with 13 bases sitting between them. CDR1 is SGDLS and CDR2 is YYNGEE in the germline V gene. The CDR3 length is 16 residues. The CDR3 spells CASSVVGDPSTGELFF. The DNA of the CDR3 is TGTGCCAGCAGCGTAGTAGGAGACCCTAGCACCGGGGAGCTGTTTTTT. Full variable domain (outside the CDR3, taken from reference TRBV9 and TRBJ2-2): DSGVTQTPKHLITATGQRVTLRCSPRSGDLSVYWYQQSLDQGLQFLIQYYNGEERAKGNILERFSAQQFPDLHSELNLSSLELGDSALYFCASSVVGDPSTGELFFGEGSRLTVL.

In the case of this clone: The junction differs from germline at one of its ends, possibly a read error. The CDR3 loop is CAGSELNIQYF. In DNA, the CDR3 is TGTGCCGGCAGTGAACTGAACATTCAGTACTTC. V usage is TRBV25-1 and J usage is TRBJ2-4, with no clear D. CDR3 size: 11 residues. Per the germline V gene, CDR1 is MGHDK and CDR2 is SYGVNS.

This rearrangement joins TRBV7-3 to TRBJ2-5; D possibly corresponds to TRBD1 (6 bases). The germline V gene has CDR1 SGHTA and CDR2 FQGTGA. The CDR3 has 14 amino acids. V gave up 2 bases and J gave up 5 bases, with 12 bases separating them. The CDR3 loop reads CASSLSRGHETQYF. CDR3 DNA sequence: TGTGCCAGCAGCTTATCCCGGGGACACGAGACCCAGTACTTC.

The chain employs TRBV5-1 and TRBJ2-3, with 11 bases aligning to TRBD2. Germline V gives CDR1 SGHRS, CDR2 YFSETQ. The ends lost 0 bases at V and 2 bases at J; junction bases unmatched: 5. This CDR3 is 17 amino acids long. CDR3 coding DNA: TGCGCCAGCAGCTTGGCCCTAGCGGGGGGACTCACAGATACGCAGTATTTT. The encoded protein is CASSLALAGGLTDTQYF.

The V gene is TRBV5-6, the J gene TRBJ2-1; perhaps TRBD2 as D (5 bases). The CDR3 has 14 amino acids. Germline V gene sequence: CDR1 SGHDT, CDR2 YYEEEE. With 1 base removed from V and 9 bases from J, the gap between germline ends came to 14 bases. In nucleotides, the CDR3 is TGTGCCAGCAGCTTGCCCCCGGTGGCGGGTGAGCAGTTCTTC. This gives the protein CASSLPPVAGEQFF.

This chain uses TRBV5-6 with TRBJ2-2; the D gene is possibly TRBD1 (7 bases). V was shortened by 1 base and J by 5 bases, with 9 bases between the two germline ends. CDR1 SGHDT and CDR2 YYEEEE come from the germline V gene. CDR3 length: 14 residues. Written as DNA, the CDR3 is TGTGCCAGCAGCTTGCCAGGGGGGACCGGGGAGCTGTTTTTT. It is translated as CASSLPGGTGELFF.

The CDR3 DNA reads TGTGCCAGCAGCGTAGGTTCTAATACCTTCTACGAGCAGTACTTC. This translates into CASSVGSNTFYEQYF. This chain uses TRBV9 with TRBJ2-7; no reliable D call. V lost 0 bases and J 3 bases, leaving 13 bases between the germline ends. CDR3 length: 15 residues. The V gene's germline CDR1 is SGDLS and CDR2 YYNGEE. Drawing the rest from reference TRBV9 and TRBJ2-7, the complete variable domain is DSGVTQTPKHLITATGQRVTLRCSPRSGDLSVYWYQQSLDQGLQFLIQYYNGEERAKGNILERFSAQQFPDLHSELNLSSLELGDSALYFCASSVGSNTFYEQYFGPGTRLTVT.

The chain is built from TRBV7-2 and TRBJ2-7, with D perhaps matching TRBD1 (6 bases). V shed 5 bases and J shed 2 bases, with 16 bases lying between them. Germline CDR1 and CDR2: SGHTA and FQGNSA. The CDR3 consists of 15 residues. The CDR3 DNA reads TGTGCCAGCAGCCACGGGAAGACAGGAACCTACGAGCAGTACTTC. Protein sequence: CASSHGKTGTYEQYF. Full variable domain (missing parts from reference TRBV7-2 and TRBJ2-7): GAGVSQSPSNKVTEKGKDVELRCDPISGHTALYWYRQSLGQGLEFLIYFQGNSAPDKSGLPSDRFSAERTGGSVSTLTIQRTQQEDSAVYLCASSHGKTGTYEQYFGPGTRLTVT.

J is TRBJ2-2 and V is TRBV11-3; TRBD1 might be the D (5 bases). The length of the CDR3 is 19 residues. Deletions cut 0 bases from V and 3 bases from J, with 20 bases between. From germline, CDR1 is SGHNT and CDR2 YENEEA. The CDR3 DNA sequence: TGTGCCAGCAGCTTAGACCCCCCTGGCAGGGAAGGGGACACCGGGGAGCTGTTTTTT. This sequence encodes CASSLDPPGREGDTGELFF.

The genes are TRBV11-3 and TRBJ2-2, with D unclear. Trimming shortened V by 1 base and J by 1 base, and 4 bases separated the two germline ends. Germline V gene lookup returns CDR1 SGHNT and CDR2 YENEEA. The CDR3 spans 14 residues. CDR3 DNA sequence: TGTGCCAGCAGCTTAGCCAGGAACACCGGGGAGCTGTTTTTT. Encoded protein: CASSLARNTGELFF. Full variable domain (missing parts from reference TRBV11-3 and TRBJ2-2): EAGVVQSPRYKIIEKKQPVAFWCNPISGHNTLYWYLQNLGQGPELLIRYENEEAVDDSQLPKDRFSAERLKGVDSTLKIQPAELGDSAVYLCASSLARNTGELFFGEGSRLTVL.

This chain connects TRBV7-3 to TRBJ2-1, with TRBD2 matching 8 bases. V dropped 4 bases and J dropped 8; count of bases not matched to a gene: 16. CDR3 length: 17 residues. The germline V gene has CDR1 SGHTA and CDR2 FQGTGA. The DNA of the CDR3 is TGTGCCAGCAGCTCCATTCGCCCGGGCGGGGGGCAGGATGAGCAGTTCTTC. As protein: CASSSIRPGGGQDEQFF.

The genes are TRBV11-3 and TRBJ2-7; weak D call: TRBD2 (6 bases). Germline V gene data show CDR1 as SGHNT and CDR2 as YENEEA. The CDR3 extends over 14 amino acids. The germline V and J ends were trimmed by 2 bases and 2 bases, with 10 bases remaining between them. The CDR3 is CASSLYRGTYEQYF. The DNA of the CDR3 is TGTGCCAGCAGCTTATATCGGGGGACCTACGAGCAGTACTTC.

This chain uses TRBV5-4 with TRBJ2-2; possibly TRBD1 for D (5 bases). CDR1 SGHNT and CDR2 YYREEE come from the germline V gene (reference sequence). CDR3 size: 15 residues. Trimming removed 5 bases from V and 7 bases from J, with 18 bases in between. The CDR3 nucleotides are TGTGCCAGCAGGGCCGGAGACCCAGGGCGCGGGGAGCTGTTTTTT. Protein: CASRAGDPGRGELFF.

The chain is built from TRBV11-3 and TRBJ2-3, with a weak D call TRBD1 (5 bases). Germline CDR1 is SGHNT and CDR2 is YENEEA. CDR3 length: 14 residues. The germline V and J ends were trimmed by 4 bases and 2 bases, with 10 bases remaining between them. CDR3 nucleotides: TGTGCCAGCAGCTCCTCGACAGACACAGATACGCAGTATTTT. It is translated as CASSSSTDTDTQYF.

The V gene is TRBV6-6, the J gene TRBJ2-2, with TRBD1 matching over 9 bases. Trimming cost V 6 bases and J 8 bases; bases outside gene matches: 10. The CDR3 has 15 amino acids. Germline-derived CDR1 and CDR2 are MNHNY and SVGAGI (reference sequence). The CDR3 DNA reads TGTGCCAGCAGGGAGACAGGGGGTAGGGGAGGGGAGCTGTTTTTT. Encoded protein: CASRETGGRGGELFF.

This chain links TRBV6-6 with TRBJ2-5, with TRBD2 matching 11 bases. This CDR3 comprises 16 residues. J lost 3 bases, V lost 0 bases, and 3 bases had no gene match. The germline gives CDR1 MNHNY, CDR2 SVGAGI (reference sequence). The DNA of the CDR3 is TGTGCCAGCAGTTACTCGGTACTAGCGGGGGAAGAGACCCAGTACTTC. Encoded protein: CASSYSVLAGEETQYF.